A selection of T cell receptor beta chains follows, all from one sample in a study of blood T cell repertoires in COVID-19. Assay used: immunoSEQ multiplex PCR; TCRdb lists only in-frame clones, some missing. This table has 250,000 or so clones, about nine tenths appearing once. Sequencing used peripheral blood. The receptor source for this set is a man aged 30 to 39 with COVID-19, enrolled during active disease. CDR3s include the opening cysteine and the closing phenylalanine or tryptophan. Fields, in order: V gene, J gene, CDR3 protein.

V: TRBV4-3
J: TRBJ1-1
CDR3: CASSQVTGNTEAFF

V: TRBV29-1
J: TRBJ2-2
CDR3: CSAHRVREGELFF

V: TRBV7-9
J: TRBJ2-1
CDR3: CASSPSGSPYNEQFF

V: TRBV7-9
J: TRBJ2-7
CDR3: CASSLLLAGTTYEQYF

V: TRBV29-1
J: TRBJ1-1
CDR3: CSVPPGRGEAFF

V: TRBV30
J: TRBJ1-1
CDR3: CAWGAGILNTEAFF

V: TRBV19
J: TRBJ1-5
CDR3: CASIPDTLSNQPQHF

V: TRBV9
J: TRBJ1-4
CDR3: CASSVDWRNEKLFF

V: TRBV4-2
J: TRBJ1-2
CDR3: CASSQMTGGYGYTF

V: TRBV28
J: TRBJ2-2
CDR3: CASSELTASGTGELFF

V: TRBV7-9
J: TRBJ1-1
CDR3: CASRSGQGTEAFF

V: TRBV6-2/TRBV6-3
J: TRBJ1-4
CDR3: CASSLTATNEKLFF

V: TRBV11-2
J: TRBJ2-7
CDR3: CASSGRDVWYEQYF

V: TRBV10-3
J: TRBJ2-2
CDR3: CAIKGQSEVGELFF

V: TRBV28
J: TRBJ2-7
CDR3: CASSPVTGFSLSRTYEQYF

V: TRBV18
J: TRBJ1-2
CDR3: CASSPPPGQGVWGYTF

V: TRBV27
J: TRBJ1-2
CDR3: CASSRGSNYGYTF

V: TRBV6-5
J: TRBJ1-5
CDR3: CASSYSRGTQPQHF

V: TRBV19
J: TRBJ2-3
CDR3: CASSNREMENTQYF

V: TRBV12-3/TRBV12-4
J: TRBJ1-5
CDR3: CASTQNSNQPQHF

V: TRBV7-9
J: TRBJ1-2
CDR3: CASSLESVGADGYTF

V: TRBV24-1
J: TRBJ2-3
CDR3: CATSERPTSGSSTDTQYF

V: TRBV28
J: TRBJ2-7
CDR3: CASSSLLGTSGIRYEQYF

V: TRBV30
J: TRBJ2-7
CDR3: CAGAKGSGRLTRYEQYF

V: TRBV11-1
J: TRBJ1-1
CDR3: CASSLVGERNTEAFF

V: TRBV3-1/TRBV3-2
J: TRBJ1-2
CDR3: CASSSPFSSYTF

V: TRBV9
J: TRBJ2-7
CDR3: CASSAEEASGRYEQYF

V: TRBV4-1
J: TRBJ2-4
CDR3: CASSQEVGGWNIQYF

V: TRBV5-5
J: TRBJ1-3
CDR3: CASSLNLPGSGNTIYF

V: TRBV6-6
J: TRBJ1-1
CDR3: CASSYPQGTEAFF

V: TRBV30
J: TRBJ1-6
CDR3: CAWSVTGGNSPLHF

V: TRBV11-3
J: TRBJ2-2
CDR3: CASSLTGSSTGELFF

V: TRBV7-2
J: TRBJ2-7
CDR3: CASSRGTSEKQYF

V: TRBV24-1
J: TRBJ2-3
CDR3: CATSDSAGPADTQYF

V: TRBV7-2
J: TRBJ1-1
CDR3: CASSLVGPNTEAFF

V: TRBV4-3
J: TRBJ1-2
CDR3: CASSQDLGPLYGYTF

V: TRBV9
J: TRBJ2-1
CDR3: CASSASGSSYNEQFF

V: TRBV24-1
J: TRBJ2-3
CDR3: CATSETGTSVTDTQYF

V: TRBV5-8
J: TRBJ2-5
CDR3: CASSLGVAGGQETQYF

V: TRBV11-2
J: TRBJ2-1
CDR3: CASSLDRVAGDNEQFF

V: TRBV6-5
J: TRBJ1-1
CDR3: CASSWDRQPHTEAFF

V: TRBV30
J: TRBJ1-5
CDR3: CAWSLPGTNNQPQHF

V: TRBV11-2
J: TRBJ1-1
CDR3: CASSFGGGGEAFF

V: TRBV28
J: TRBJ2-1
CDR3: CASSQFYEQFF

V: TRBV18
J: TRBJ2-7
CDR3: CASSLSTGEGYEQYF

V: TRBV28
J: TRBJ2-7
CDR3: CASSFPRGQYF

V: TRBV4-2
J: TRBJ1-2
CDR3: CASSQDQGATSWGYTF

V: TRBV5-1
J: TRBJ1-2
CDR3: CASSLSGGASYGYTF

V: TRBV18
J: TRBJ2-1
CDR3: CASSPPGPNEQFF

V: TRBV14
J: TRBJ2-7
CDR3: CASSPRTGGEQYF

V: TRBV19
J: TRBJ2-1
CDR3: CASSSVSGGAASYNEQFF

V: TRBV28
J: TRBJ1-6
CDR3: CASSRLRDSYNSPLHF